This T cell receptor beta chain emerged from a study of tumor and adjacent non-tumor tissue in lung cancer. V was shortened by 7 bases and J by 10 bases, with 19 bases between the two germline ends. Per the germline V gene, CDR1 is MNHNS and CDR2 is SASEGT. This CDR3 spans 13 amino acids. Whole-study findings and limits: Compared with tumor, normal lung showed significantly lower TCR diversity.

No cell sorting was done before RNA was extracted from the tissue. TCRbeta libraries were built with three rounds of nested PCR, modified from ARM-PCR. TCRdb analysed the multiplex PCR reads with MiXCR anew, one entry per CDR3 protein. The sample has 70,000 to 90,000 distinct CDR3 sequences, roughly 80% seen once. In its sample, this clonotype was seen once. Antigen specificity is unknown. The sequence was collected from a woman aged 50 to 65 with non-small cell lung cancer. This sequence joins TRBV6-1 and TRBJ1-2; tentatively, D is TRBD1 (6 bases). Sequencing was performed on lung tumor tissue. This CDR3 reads CASNPDSGLDYTF. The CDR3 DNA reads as TGTGCCAGCAACCCGGACAGCGGTCTTGACTACACCTTC.